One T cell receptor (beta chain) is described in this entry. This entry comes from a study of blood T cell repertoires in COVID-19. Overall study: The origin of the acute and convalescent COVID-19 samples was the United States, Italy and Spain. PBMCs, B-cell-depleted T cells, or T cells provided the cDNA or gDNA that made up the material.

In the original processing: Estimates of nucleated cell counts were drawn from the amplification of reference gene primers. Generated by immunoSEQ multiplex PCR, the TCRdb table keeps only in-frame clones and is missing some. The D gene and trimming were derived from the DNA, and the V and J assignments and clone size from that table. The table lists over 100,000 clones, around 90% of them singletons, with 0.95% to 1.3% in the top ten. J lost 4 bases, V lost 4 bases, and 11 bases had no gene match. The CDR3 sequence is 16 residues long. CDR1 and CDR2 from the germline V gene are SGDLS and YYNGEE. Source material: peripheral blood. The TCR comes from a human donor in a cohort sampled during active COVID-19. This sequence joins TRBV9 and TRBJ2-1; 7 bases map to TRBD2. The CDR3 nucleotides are TGTGCCAGCAGCCCGCGGACTAGTCGCGGGTACAATGAGCAGTTCTTC. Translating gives CASSPRTSRGYNEQFF. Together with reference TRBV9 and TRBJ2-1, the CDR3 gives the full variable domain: DSGVTQTPKHLITATGQRVTLRCSPRSGDLSVYWYQQSLDQGLQFLIQYYNGEERAKGNILERFSAQQFPDLHSELNLSSLELGDSALYFCASSPRTSRGYNEQFFGPGTRLTVL.